A single sample is the source of the 6 T cell receptor beta chains below, sequenced in a study of read filtering for tumor transcriptome and immune sequencing. From roughly 390 ng of RNA, a library with molecular barcoded alpha/delta and beta/gamma adaptors was made. TCRdb re-called the reads through MiXCR, storing one row per CDR3 protein. The sample records some 41,000 distinct CDR3 sequences, around an eighth being singletons. The specimen sequenced was a population of CD138-negative cells sorted from bone marrow. All receptors come from a donor over 35 with multiple myeloma.

In its sample, this clonotype was seen a few times. The chain carries TRBV6-5 and TRBJ2-5; 9 bases are shared with TRBD1. CDR3 length: 15 residues. Germline V gene sequence: CDR1 MNHEY, CDR2 SVGAGI. Trimming at V came to 5 bases and at J to 0 bases, leaving 4 bases not matched to a gene. The CDR3: CASSNDRGYQETQYF. The CDR3 bases are TGTGCCAGCAGTAATGACAGGGGGTACCAAGAGACCCAGTACTTC.

This clonotype has a handful of counts. The chain employs TRBV10-3 and TRBJ2-3, with 7 bases identical to TRBD2. Per the germline V gene, CDR1 is ENHRY and CDR2 is SYGVKD. CDR3 length: 17 amino acids. Trimming cost V 5 bases and J 2 bases; bases outside gene matches: 13. DNA of the CDR3: TGTGCCATCAGTCCTTCACATGGGGGAGGGGACACAGATACGCAGTATTTT. The encoded protein is CAISPSHGGGDTDTQYF.

As concerns this clonotype: A much bigger clone sits one base away, suggesting this may be a read error. The V call is TRBV6-5, the J call TRBJ2-2; the D gene is possibly TRBD2 (5 bases). Germline V gene data show CDR1 as MNHEY and CDR2 as SVGAGI. The CDR3 covers 13 residues. CDR3 bases: TGTGCCACAAAAGCGTCGAACACCGGGAAGCTGTTTTTT. Its protein is CATKASNTGKLFF.

This clonotype was seen repeatedly, ten times or more. The genes are TRBV5-4 and TRBJ2-7, with 8 bases that match TRBD1. CDR1 SGHNT and CDR2 YYREEE come from the germline V gene (reference sequence). The CDR3 runs 14 residues. The J segment lost 7 bases and the V segment lost 4 bases, leaving 10 bases of the junction unmatched. CDR3 protein: CASSTRTGPGEQYF. The CDR3 bases are TGTGCCAGCAGCACTCGGACAGGGCCTGGAGAGCAGTACTTC.

In this sample, this clonotype turned up many times. The chain joins TRBV3-1 to TRBJ2-1, with TRBD1 identical over 8 bases. CDR1 and CDR2 from the germline V gene are LGHDT and YNNKEL (reference sequence). With V trimmed by 6 bases and J by 4 bases, 8 bases remained unmatched. The CDR3 runs to 15 residues. CDR3 residues: CASRRQGTAYNEQFF. As DNA, the CDR3 is TGTGCCAGCAGAAGACAGGGGACTGCATACAATGAGCAGTTCTTC.

This clonotype was seen repeatedly, ten times or more. J is TRBJ1-5 and V is TRBV6-1; D gene unclear. CDR1 and CDR2 from the germline V gene are MNHNS and SASEGT. This CDR3 is 14 amino acids long. Trimming left V 2 bases short and J 3 bases short, with 8 bases between. CDR3 sequence: CASSEIASNQPQHF. CDR3 nucleotides: TGTGCCAGCAGTGAAATCGCGTCCAATCAGCCCCAGCATTTT.